These 19 T cell receptor beta chains share one sample of origin, sequenced in a study of T cell changes during pregnancy in multiple sclerosis. The data were produced by immunoSEQ multiplex PCR, yet TCRdb's version contains in-frame clones alone and is incomplete. The table shows over 90,000 clones, with just over 90% occurring only once. The sequences come from peripheral blood, collected in the second trimester of pregnancy. The origin of the receptors is a female donor in good health, enrolled as a control in a pregnancy study.

This clone appeared once. This chain joins TRBV7-9 and TRBJ2-7; 11 bases line up with TRBD2. Germline V CDR1 and CDR2: SEHNR, FQNEAQ (reference sequence). The CDR3 runs 18 residues. Trimming removed 0 bases from V and 4 bases from J; junction bases left unmatched: 11. The CDR3 sequence is CASSLAVSLAGGLYEQYF. The CDR3 DNA reads TGTGCCAGCAGCTTAGCGGTGTCTCTAGCGGGGGGCTTATACGAGCAGTACTTC. The complete variable domain, with remaining parts taken from reference TRBV7-9 and TRBJ2-7, reads DTGVSQNPRHKITKRGQNVTFRCDPISEHNRLYWYRQTLGQGPEFLTYFQNEAQLEKSRLLSDRFSAERPKGSFSTLEIQRTEQGDSAMYLCASSLAVSLAGGLYEQYFGPGTRLTVT.

The chain couples TRBV4-1 to TRBJ2-2; D ambiguous. Between the trimmed V and J ends, which lost 0 bases and 0 bases, there was a span of 11 bases. The CDR3 covers 17 residues. Germline CDR1 reads MGHRA; CDR2 reads YSYEKL. The CDR3 DNA is TGCGCCAGCAGCCAAGATCGCGGAGTCACGAACACCGGGGAGCTGTTTTTT. Protein: CASSQDRGVTNTGELFF.

This sequence joins TRBV28 and TRBJ2-7, with a possible D match to TRBD2 (7 bases). Per germline, CDR1 MDHEN and CDR2 SYDVKM. The CDR3 length is 14 residues. V gave up 7 bases and J gave up 2 bases, with 15 bases separating them. Here the CDR3 DNA reads TGTGCCAGCACCTGGGGGGGCAGGACCTACGAGCAGTACTTC. Encoded protein: CASTWGGRTYEQYF.

The CDR3 DNA is TGTGCCAGCAGTGAACAGGGGATTGGTGAAAAACTGTTTTTT. It codes for CASSEQGIGEKLFF. The chain uses TRBV6-1 and TRBJ1-4, with D possibly being TRBD1 (6 bases). This CDR3 has 14 residues. Trimming took 2 bases from V and 7 from J, leaving 11 bases between them. Germline V gives CDR1 MNHNS, CDR2 SASEGT.

This clone appeared once. The V and J genes are TRBV7-9 and TRBJ2-3; D is perhaps TRBD1 (6 bases). Germline CDR1 and CDR2: SEHNR and FQNEAQ (reference sequence). Trimming stripped 1 base from V and 4 bases from J, with 6 bases between. CDR3 length: 13 amino acids. The DNA for the CDR3 is TGTGCCAGCAGCTTAGAGGGGGCAGATACGCAGTATTTT. Translated: CASSLEGADTQYF.

The chain has TRBV25-1 and TRBJ1-1; 7 nucleotides align to TRBD1. V shed 0 bases, J shed 3 bases, and the junction held 1 base outside the gene matches. The germline V gene has CDR1 MGHDK and CDR2 SYGVNS. The CDR3 is made up of 14 amino acids. DNA of the CDR3: TGTGCCAGCAGTGAATACGGGACAGACACTGAAGCTTTCTTT. Translation: CASSEYGTDTEAFF.

The chain links TRBV5-1 to TRBJ1-5; TRBD1 might be the D (5 bases). The CDR3 spans 15 residues. Deletions cut 0 bases from V and 5 bases from J, with 12 bases between. CDR1 and CDR2 from the germline V gene are SGHRS and YFSETQ. The CDR3 is CASSLEGKLDQPQHF. The DNA for the CDR3 is TGCGCCAGCAGCTTGGAGGGGAAGCTTGATCAGCCCCAGCATTTT.

This chain connects TRBV6-5 to TRBJ1-1; possibly TRBD1 for D (5 bases). CDR3 length equals 15 residues. V was pared by 6 bases and J by 0 bases, with 14 bases between. Germline assignment: CDR1 MNHEY and CDR2 SVGAGI. The CDR3 spells CASRYGAAMNTEAFF. The CDR3 region has the DNA TGTGCCAGCAGGTACGGGGCGGCCATGAACACTGAAGCTTTCTTT.

The rearrangement uses TRBV9 and TRBJ2-5, with D possibly TRBD2 on 5 matching bases. V dropped 0 bases and J dropped 5 bases, with 14 bases sitting between them. The CDR3 is 15 amino acids. The germline gives CDR1 SGDLS, CDR2 YYNGEE. CDR3 sequence: CASSVAGNPSETQYF. CDR3 sequence (DNA): TGTGCCAGCAGCGTAGCGGGAAATCCCTCCGAGACCCAGTACTTC.

At least ten counts were recorded for this clone. This chain connects TRBV6-4 to TRBJ2-3; TRBD2 aligns across 7 bases. The CDR3 contains 13 residues. V lost 5 bases, J lost 1 base, and 0 bases stayed unmatched. Germline V gene lookup returns CDR1 MRHNA and CDR2 SNTAGT. CDR3 sequence (DNA): TGTGCCAGCAGTAGCGGGGGCACAGATACGCAGTATTTT. The encoded protein is CASSSGGTDTQYF.

The chain uses TRBV7-6 and TRBJ2-7; TRBD1 matches at 9 bases. Trimming removed 1 base from V and 2 bases from J; junction bases left unmatched: 3. Germline CDR1 reads SGHVS; CDR2 reads FNYEAQ. The CDR3 has 15 residues. DNA for the CDR3: TGTGCCAGCAGCTTAGAGGGGACAGGGACCTACGAGCAGTACTTC. Protein: CASSLEGTGTYEQYF.

This chain joins TRBV6-6 and TRBJ1-3, with D possibly being TRBD1 (6 bases). In germline, CDR1 is MNHNY, CDR2 SVGAGI (reference sequence). The V gene lost 5 bases and the J gene lost 0 bases, with 11 bases spanning the gap. This CDR3 is 15 amino acids long. The CDR3 region is CASSLQGTSGNTIYF. CDR3 DNA sequence: TGTGCCAGCAGTCTACAGGGAACCTCTGGAAACACCATATATTTT.

The V call is TRBV27, the J call TRBJ1-1; the D is unclear. V lost 2 bases, J lost 1 base, and 17 bases lay in between. The CDR3 runs 17 residues. Germline loops: CDR1 MNHEY, CDR2 SMNVEV (reference sequence). The CDR3 protein is CASSLGVIRQRNTEAFF. The CDR3, as DNA: TGTGCCAGCAGTTTAGGAGTTATTCGCCAAAGGAACACTGAAGCTTTCTTT.

This clone was counted a single time. In DNA, the CDR3 is TGTGCCAGCAGTTTAGGGCGGGCTCAGCCCCAGCATTTT. Protein: CASSLGRAQPQHF. The chain joins TRBV28 to TRBJ1-5; the D is unclear. The germline CDR1 and CDR2 sequences are MDHEN and SYDVKM. Trimming pared 2 bases from V and 6 bases from J, leaving 8 bases between. This CDR3 spans 13 amino acids.

The V gene is TRBV2, the J gene TRBJ2-3; D is undetermined. V was cut by 4 bases and J by 2 bases, with 10 bases left in between. Germline V gene sequence: CDR1 SNHLY, CDR2 FYNNEI. The CDR3 length is 14 residues. The CDR3 DNA reads as TGTGCCAGCAGTGTGCGGCACTACACAGATACGCAGTATTTT. Translated: CASSVRHYTDTQYF.

The chain employs TRBV10-2 and TRBJ2-7; 8 nucleotides agree with TRBD2. Per germline, CDR1 WSHSY and CDR2 SAAADI. The CDR3 runs 14 residues. V trimming: 5 bases; J trimming: 3 bases; junction bases outside the gene matches: 6. The chain's CDR3 is CASSIGGGDYEQYF. The CDR3 bases are TGCGCCAGCAGTATCGGGGGGGGTGACTACGAGCAGTACTTC.

The rearrangement joins TRBV7-2 to TRBJ2-7, with 7 bases aligning to TRBD1. J was trimmed by 3 bases and V by 1 base; bases with no gene match: 3. In germline, CDR1 is SGHTA, CDR2 FQGNSA. This CDR3 is 14 amino acids long. This CDR3 is CASSLVQGFYEQYF. In DNA, the CDR3 is TGTGCCAGCAGCTTAGTACAGGGGTTCTACGAGCAGTACTTC.

This clone is a singleton in its sample. The V gene is TRBV28, the J gene TRBJ1-1; a weak D match, TRBD1 (5 bases). This CDR3 region has 14 residues. Between the trimmed V and J ends, which lost 2 bases and 6 bases, there was a span of 13 bases. Germline V gene lookup returns CDR1 MDHEN and CDR2 SYDVKM. CDR3 sequence reads: CASSLRGLIPEAFF. Written as DNA, the CDR3 is TGTGCCAGCAGTTTAAGGGGTCTTATCCCTGAAGCTTTCTTT.

The chain links TRBV5-4 to TRBJ2-2; D may be TRBD2 (5 bases). Trimming removed 4 bases from V and 8 bases from J, with 15 bases in between. This CDR3 has 14 residues. The germline gives CDR1 SGHNT, CDR2 YYREEE (reference sequence). The CDR3 DNA reads TGTGCCAGCAGCCAGGCGGTCGAGGGAGGGGAGCTGTTTTTT. Protein sequence: CASSQAVEGGELFF.